The clone carrying this TCR beta chain has a count of ten or more. The ends lost 6 bases at V and 5 bases at J; junction bases unmatched: 14. This CDR3 region has 15 residues. The germline CDR1 and CDR2 sequences are SGHRS and YFSETQ. This specimen belongs to a study of CD8 T cells in ankylosing spondylitis. Quantitative 5'-RACE with molecular barcodes generated TCR beta libraries. TCRdb recomputed calls from the 5' RACE reads with MiXCR, one row per CDR3 protein. The sample yields some 130,000 distinct CDR3 sequences, roughly 8% seen once. The rearrangement links TRBV5-1 to TRBJ2-7, with 7 bases identical to TRBD1. Specimen: synovial fluid, either unsorted or a sorted T cell fraction (not recorded which). The TCR originated in a male donor with ankylosing spondylitis. CDR3 DNA sequence: TGCGCCAGCAAGAGAAGATCCGGGACAGACCACGAGCAGTACTTC. This translates into CASKRRSGTDHEQYF.